This T cell receptor (beta chain) was recovered during a study of blood T cell repertoires in COVID-19. Looking at the study overall: Samples taken during acute and convalescent COVID-19 were collected in the United States, Italy and Spain.

Participants' reported clinical history set cohort assignment. The CDR3 length is 16 residues. V lost 4 bases, J lost 5 bases, and 12 bases stayed unmatched. Per germline, CDR1 LNHDA and CDR2 SQIVND (reference sequence). Study processing details: Cell counts per sample came from amplifying reference gene primers. Method: immunoSEQ multiplex PCR; TCRdb's copy keeps in-frame clones and lacks some. The V and J calls and clone size come from that table; D and trimming were worked out from the DNA. The sample carries fewer than 350,000 clones, 85% recorded once. The chain couples TRBV19 to TRBJ2-5; 8 bases match TRBD1. Sequencing was carried out using PBMCs or T cells enriched from blood (not recorded which). The origin of this receptor is a woman in her thirties who had been exposed to COVID-19. CDR3 sequence reads: CASSTWGSGGLETQYF. The CDR3, as DNA: TGTGCCAGTAGTACTTGGGGCTCAGGGGGCCTGGAGACCCAGTACTTC.